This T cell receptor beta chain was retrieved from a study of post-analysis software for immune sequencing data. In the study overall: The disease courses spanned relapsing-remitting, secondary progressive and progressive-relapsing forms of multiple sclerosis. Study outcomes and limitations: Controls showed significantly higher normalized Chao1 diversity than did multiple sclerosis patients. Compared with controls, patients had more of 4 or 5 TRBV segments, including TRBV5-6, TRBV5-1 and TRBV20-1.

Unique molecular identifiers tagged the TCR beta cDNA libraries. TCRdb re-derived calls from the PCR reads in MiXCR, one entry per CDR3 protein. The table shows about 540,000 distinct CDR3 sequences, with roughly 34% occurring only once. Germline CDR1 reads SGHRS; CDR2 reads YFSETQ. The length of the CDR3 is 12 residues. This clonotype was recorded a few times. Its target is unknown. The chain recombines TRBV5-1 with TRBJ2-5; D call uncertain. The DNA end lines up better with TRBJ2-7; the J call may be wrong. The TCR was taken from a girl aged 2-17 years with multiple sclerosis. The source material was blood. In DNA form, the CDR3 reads TGCGCCAGCAGCGCTTTGACCTACGAGCAGTACTTC. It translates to CASSALTYEQYF.